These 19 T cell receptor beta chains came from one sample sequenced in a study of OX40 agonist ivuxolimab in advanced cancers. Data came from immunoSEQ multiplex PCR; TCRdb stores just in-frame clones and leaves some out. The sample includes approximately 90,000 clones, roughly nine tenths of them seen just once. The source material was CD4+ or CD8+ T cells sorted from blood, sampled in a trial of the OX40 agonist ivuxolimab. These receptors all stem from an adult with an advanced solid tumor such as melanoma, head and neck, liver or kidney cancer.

CDR3 nucleotides: TGCAGCATTAACACAGGGTCCCACAATGAGCAGTTCTTC. This codes for CSINTGSHNEQFF. The chain recombines TRBV29-1 with TRBJ2-1; D might be TRBD1 (6 bases). Germline CDR1 and CDR2: SQVTM and ANQGSEA. Trimming stripped 8 bases from V and 5 bases from J, with 16 bases between. This CDR3 has 13 residues.

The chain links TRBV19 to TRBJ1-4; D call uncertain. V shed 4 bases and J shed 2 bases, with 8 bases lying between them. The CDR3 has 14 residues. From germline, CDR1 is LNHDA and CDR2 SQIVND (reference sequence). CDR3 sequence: CASSSPPTNEKLFF. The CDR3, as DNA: TGTGCCAGTAGTAGCCCCCCGACTAATGAAAAACTGTTTTTT.

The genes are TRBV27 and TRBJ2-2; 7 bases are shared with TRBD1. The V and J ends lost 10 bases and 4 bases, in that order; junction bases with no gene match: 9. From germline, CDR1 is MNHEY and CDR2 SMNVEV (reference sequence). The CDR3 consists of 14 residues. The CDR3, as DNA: TGTGCCACTACCACAGGGGTCCTCACCGGGGAGCTGTTTTTT. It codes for CATTTGVLTGELFF.

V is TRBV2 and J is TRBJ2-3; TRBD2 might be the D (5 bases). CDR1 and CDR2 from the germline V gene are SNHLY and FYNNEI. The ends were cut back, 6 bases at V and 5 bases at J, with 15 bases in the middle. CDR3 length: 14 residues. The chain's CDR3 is CASSNGLLGDTQYF. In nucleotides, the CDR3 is TGTGCCAGCAGCAACGGACTCCTCGGAGATACGCAGTATTTT.

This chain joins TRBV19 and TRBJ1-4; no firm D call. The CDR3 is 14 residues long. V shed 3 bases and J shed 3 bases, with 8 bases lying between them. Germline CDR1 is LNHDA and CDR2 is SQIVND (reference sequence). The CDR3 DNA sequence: TGTGCCAGTAGTATTTGGGGTCCTAATGAAAAACTGTTTTTT. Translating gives CASSIWGPNEKLFF.

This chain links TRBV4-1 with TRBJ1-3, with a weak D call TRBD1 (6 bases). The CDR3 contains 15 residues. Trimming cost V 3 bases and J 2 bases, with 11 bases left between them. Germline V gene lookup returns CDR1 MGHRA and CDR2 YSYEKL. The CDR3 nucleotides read TGCGCCAGCAGCCATTCAGGGGTGGCTGGAAACACCATATATTTT. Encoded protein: CASSHSGVAGNTIYF.

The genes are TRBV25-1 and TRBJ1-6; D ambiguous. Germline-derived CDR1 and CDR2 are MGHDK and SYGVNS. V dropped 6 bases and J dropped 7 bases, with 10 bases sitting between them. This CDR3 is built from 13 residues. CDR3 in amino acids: CASRALSNSPLHF. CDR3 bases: TGTGCCAGCAGGGCCCTCTCAAATTCACCCCTCCACTTT.

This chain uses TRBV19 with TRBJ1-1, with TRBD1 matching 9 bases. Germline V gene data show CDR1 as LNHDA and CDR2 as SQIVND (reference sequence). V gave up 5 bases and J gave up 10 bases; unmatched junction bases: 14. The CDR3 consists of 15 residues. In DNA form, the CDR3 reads TGTGCCAGTAGTCCTGGGGACAGGGAGACGGTTTTAGCTTTCTTT. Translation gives CASSPGDRETVLAFF.

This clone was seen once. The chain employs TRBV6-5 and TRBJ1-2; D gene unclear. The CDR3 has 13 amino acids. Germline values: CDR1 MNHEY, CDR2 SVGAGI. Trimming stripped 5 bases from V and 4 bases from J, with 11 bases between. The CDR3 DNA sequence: TGTGCCAGCAGTGACGGAGCCGTCTATGGCTACACCTTC. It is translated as CASSDGAVYGYTF.

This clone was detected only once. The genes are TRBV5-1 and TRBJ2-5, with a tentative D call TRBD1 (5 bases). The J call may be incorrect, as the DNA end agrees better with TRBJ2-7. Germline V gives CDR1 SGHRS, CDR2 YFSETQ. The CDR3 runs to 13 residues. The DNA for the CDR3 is TGCGCCAGCAGGAAGGACACTGGCTACGAGCAGTACTTC. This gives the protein CASRKDTGYEQYF.

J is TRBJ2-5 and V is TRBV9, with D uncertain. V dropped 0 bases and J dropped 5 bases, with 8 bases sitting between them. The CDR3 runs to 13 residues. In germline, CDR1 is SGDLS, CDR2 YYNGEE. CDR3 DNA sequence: TGTGCCAGCAGCGTAGAAACCGGGGAGACCCAGTACTTC. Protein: CASSVETGETQYF. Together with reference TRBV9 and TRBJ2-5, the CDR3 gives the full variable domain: DSGVTQTPKHLITATGQRVTLRCSPRSGDLSVYWYQQSLDQGLQFLIQYYNGEERAKGNILERFSAQQFPDLHSELNLSSLELGDSALYFCASSVETGETQYFGPGTRLLVL.

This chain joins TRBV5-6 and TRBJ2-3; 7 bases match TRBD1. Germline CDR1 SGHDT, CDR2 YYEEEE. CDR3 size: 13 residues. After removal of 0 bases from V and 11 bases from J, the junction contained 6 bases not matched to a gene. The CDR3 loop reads CASSLDRAGGQYF. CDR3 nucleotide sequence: TGTGCCAGCAGCTTGGATAGGGCAGGGGGGCAGTATTTT.

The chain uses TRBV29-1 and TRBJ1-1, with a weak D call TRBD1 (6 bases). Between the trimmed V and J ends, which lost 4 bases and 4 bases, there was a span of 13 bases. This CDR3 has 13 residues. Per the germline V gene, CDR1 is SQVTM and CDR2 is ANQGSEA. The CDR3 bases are TGCAGCGTTGTTCAGGGGACGGGCACTGAAGCTTTCTTT. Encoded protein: CSVVQGTGTEAFF.

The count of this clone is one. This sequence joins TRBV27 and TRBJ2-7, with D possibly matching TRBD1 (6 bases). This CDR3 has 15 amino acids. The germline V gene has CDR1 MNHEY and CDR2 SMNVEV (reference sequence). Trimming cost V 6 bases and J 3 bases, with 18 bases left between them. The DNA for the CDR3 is TGTGCCAGCAGCAACTCCCCGGGACACCGCTACGAGCAGTACTTC. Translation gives CASSNSPGHRYEQYF.

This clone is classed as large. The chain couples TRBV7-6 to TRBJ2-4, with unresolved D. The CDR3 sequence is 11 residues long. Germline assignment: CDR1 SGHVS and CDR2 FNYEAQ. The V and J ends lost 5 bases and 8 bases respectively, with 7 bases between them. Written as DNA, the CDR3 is TGTGCCAGCAGCAATGGCGACATTCAGTACTTC. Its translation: CASSNGDIQYF.

The DNA for the CDR3 is TGTGCCAGCAGCTTAGGTAGTAGCGAACCCCTCAATGAGCAGTTCTTC. Amino acid sequence: CASSLGSSEPLNEQFF. V gene TRBV7-2 combines with J gene TRBJ2-1; D perhaps matches TRBD2 (5 bases). The CDR3 is 16 residues long. Germline-derived CDR1 and CDR2 are SGHTA and FQGNSA. V lost 1 base and J lost 6, with 16 bases in between.

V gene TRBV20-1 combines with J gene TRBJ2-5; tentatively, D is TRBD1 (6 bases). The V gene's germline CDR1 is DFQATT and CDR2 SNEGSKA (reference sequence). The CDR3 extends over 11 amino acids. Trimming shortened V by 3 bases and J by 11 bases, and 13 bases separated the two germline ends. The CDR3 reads CSARGAGSQYF. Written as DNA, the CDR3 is TGCAGTGCTAGGGGGGCCGGGTCGCAGTACTTC.

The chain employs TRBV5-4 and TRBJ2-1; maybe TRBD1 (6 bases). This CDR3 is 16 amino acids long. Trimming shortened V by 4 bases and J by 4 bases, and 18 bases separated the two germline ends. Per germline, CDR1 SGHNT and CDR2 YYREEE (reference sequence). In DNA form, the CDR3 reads TGTGCCAGCAGCGACCTTAGAGGGGGACATTACAATGAGCAGTTCTTC. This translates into CASSDLRGGHYNEQFF.

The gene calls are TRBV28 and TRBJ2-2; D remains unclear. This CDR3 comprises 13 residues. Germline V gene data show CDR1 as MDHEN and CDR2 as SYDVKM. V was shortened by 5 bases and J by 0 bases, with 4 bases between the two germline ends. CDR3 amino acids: CASSEANTGELFF. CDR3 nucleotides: TGTGCCAGCAGTGAGGCGAACACCGGGGAGCTGTTTTTT.